The 30 T cell receptor beta chains below all came from one sample that was sequenced in a study of regulatory T cells in long-lasting Graves disease. Stated time point: persistent/refractory GD, antithyroid drugs over 5 years with positive TRAb. Researchers made the TCR library from RNA that was extracted from PBMCs. CDR3 regions were amplified by Arm-PCR using iRepertoire HTBI primers to build TCR beta libraries. In TCRdb, the multiplex PCR reads were re-called with MiXCR into one record per CDR3 protein. The sample lists roughly 450,000 distinct CDR3 sequences; less than 25% were seen once. The sequences come from peripheral blood mononuclear cells (PBMCs), collected when the disease was refractory, from a patient treated with antithyroid drugs. The origin of the receptors is a female donor with Graves disease.

Remarks on this clonotype: At one of its ends the junction is not consistent with the germline gene, which may arise from a read error. The rearrangement joins TRBV11-2 to TRBJ2-2, with D unresolved. CDR3 length: 15 residues. Per germline, CDR1 SGHAT and CDR2 FQNNGV. The CDR3 region is CASSKLGGYTGELFF. The CDR3 bases are TGCGCCAGCAGCAAGTTGGGCGGCTACACCGGGGAGCTGTTTTTT.

This clonotype has ten or more counts. This sequence joins TRBV6-5 and TRBJ2-7; D unresolved. The CDR3 is 11 residues long. CDR1 and CDR2 (germline): MNHEY, SVGAGI. V was clipped by 2 bases and J by 5 bases, with 4 bases between them. CDR3 sequence: CASSYINEQYF. The CDR3, as DNA: TGTGCCAGCAGTTACATTAACGAGCAGTACTTC.

This clonotype was counted ten times or more. V is TRBV28 and J is TRBJ2-4; D might be TRBD1 or TRBD2, each matching 5 bases. There are 16 residues in the CDR3. CDR1 and CDR2 (germline): MDHEN, SYDVKM. V was cut by 8 bases and J by 8 bases, with 25 bases left in between. Here the CDR3 reads CASSLETATFGDIQYF. CDR3 sequence (DNA): TGTGCCAGCTCACTAGAGACAGCGACTTTCGGCGACATTCAGTACTTC.

Many counts were recorded for this clonotype. The chain combines TRBV28 with TRBJ2-5; D call uncertain. The CDR3 runs to 14 residues. From germline, CDR1 is MDHEN and CDR2 SYDVKM. The V end was cut by 4 bases, the J end by 2 bases, with 11 bases between. The CDR3 sequence is CASSSPTTQETQYF. CDR3 nucleotide sequence: TGTGCCAGCAGTTCTCCGACAACTCAAGAGACCCAGTACTTC.

This clonotype was counted at least ten times. The V gene is TRBV12-3 or TRBV12-4, the J gene TRBJ1-1; D call uncertain. With 5 bases removed from V and 3 bases from J, the gap between germline ends came to 13 bases. This CDR3 has 14 residues. The CDR3 coding sequence is TGTGCCAGCAGTCCGGACCGTGAGGACACTGAAGCTTTCTTT. Protein: CASSPDREDTEAFF.

The chain couples TRBV18 to TRBJ1-5; D not certain. The germline V gene has CDR1 KGHSH and CDR2 LQKENI. The V gene lost 4 bases and the J gene lost 7 bases, with 20 bases spanning the gap. The CDR3 is made up of 16 amino acids. The CDR3, as DNA: TGTGCCAGCTCACAAGCTCCCGGGCCCCAGAACCAGCCCCAGCATTTT. Translating it yields CASSQAPGPQNQPQHF.

This clonotype was seen more than once but under ten times. The V call is TRBV14, the J call TRBJ1-1; D is perhaps TRBD1 (5 bases). Trimming shortened V by 4 bases and J by 0 bases, and 15 bases separated the two germline ends. There are 16 residues in the CDR3. Germline V CDR1 and CDR2: SGHDN, FVKESK. Here the CDR3 DNA reads TGTGCCAGCAGCCGGGGGACGGATTATATGAACACTGAAGCTTTCTTT. Translated, it gives CASSRGTDYMNTEAFF.

This clonotype occurred many times. The gene calls are TRBV3-2 and TRBJ1-1. TRBV3-2 has pseudogene status. The CDR3 totals 15 residues. CDR3 region: CASSQESAAHTEAFF. The CDR3 bases are TGTGCCAGCAGCCAAGAATCAGCAGCCCACACTGAAGCTTTCTTT.

The sample holds a few counts of this clonotype. This chain joins TRBV25-1 and TRBJ1-2; D remains ambiguous. Germline CDR1 is MGHDK and CDR2 is SYGVNS. This CDR3 has 13 amino acids. V was shortened by 5 bases and J by 4 bases, with 11 bases between the two germline ends. The CDR3 sequence is CASSRNTGYGYTF. In nucleotides, the CDR3 is TGTGCCAGCAGTCGAAATACGGGCTATGGCTACACCTTC.

This clonotype was counted at least ten times. V and J are TRBV6-1 and TRBJ2-7, with D maybe TRBD2 (5 bases). This CDR3 spans 16 amino acids. Per germline, CDR1 MNHNS and CDR2 SASEGT. Trimming stripped 7 bases from V and 4 bases from J, with 23 bases between. The CDR3 nucleotides are TGTGCCAGCACCCCGAGGGAGCGGATTTCCCTTTACGAGCAGTACTTC. Translation gives CASTPRERISLYEQYF.

Concerning this clonotype itself: Mismatch with germline at one junction end may stem from a read error. V gene TRBV29-1 combines with J gene TRBJ2-7, with TRBD1 identical over 8 bases. The CDR3 contains 13 residues. Germline-derived CDR1 and CDR2 are SQVTM and ANQGSEA. CDR3 in DNA: TGCAGCGTCGAAGACAGGGGAACCTACGAGCAGTACTTC. It specifies CSVEDRGTYEQYF.

Regarding this clonotype: The junction departs from germline at one end; a sequencing error may be responsible. The V call is TRBV19, the J call TRBJ1-1; D is ambiguous. From germline, CDR1 is LNHDA and CDR2 SQIVND (reference sequence). The length of the CDR3 is 14 residues. The CDR3 DNA sequence: TGTGCCAGTAGTATGGTCCCGGGAAGGACTGAAGCTTCCTTT. The encoded protein is CASSMVPGRTEASF.

The CDR3 nucleotides are TGCAGTGCTACTCCTCGACAGAGCTACGAGCAGTACTTC. It codes for CSATPRQSYEQYF. V and J are TRBV20-1 and TRBJ2-7; perhaps TRBD1 as D (5 bases). This CDR3 has 13 amino acids. Trimming pared 4 bases from V and 3 bases from J, leaving 13 bases between. Germline V gene lookup returns CDR1 DFQATT and CDR2 SNEGSKA (reference sequence).

The chain recombines TRBV7-2 with TRBJ2-7; D may correspond to TRBD1 or TRBD2 (5 bases each). V was trimmed by 10 bases and J by 2 bases, leaving 12 bases between them. The CDR3 totals 12 residues. Germline V CDR1 and CDR2: SGHTA, FQGNSA. Here the CDR3 DNA reads TGTGCCATCACCGGGGCAGCCTACGAGCAGTACTTC. Its protein is CAITGAAYEQYF.

In its sample, this clonotype was seen many times. One end of the junction is discordant with germline, which a read error may explain. The chain carries TRBV5-1 and TRBJ2-4; D gene unclear. Germline lookup yields CDR1 SGHRS and CDR2 YFSETQ. The length of the CDR3 is 15 residues. Here the CDR3 DNA reads TGTGCCAGCAGCTTGTCGTCTATAGCCAAAAACATTCAGTACTTC. Amino acids: CASSLSSIAKNIQYF.

V usage is TRBV27 and J usage is TRBJ1-5, with 10 bases that match TRBD1. Per germline, CDR1 MNHEY and CDR2 SMNVEV (reference sequence). There are 15 residues in the CDR3. J lost 6 bases, V lost 6 bases, and 8 bases had no gene match. The CDR3 sequence: CASSPGTGAFQPQHF. The CDR3 nucleotides are TGTGCCAGCAGCCCAGGGACAGGGGCTTTTCAGCCCCAGCATTTT.

The V call is TRBV30, the J call TRBJ2-1; D tentatively reads TRBD1 or TRBD2 (5 bases each). CDR1 GTSNPN and CDR2 SVGIG come from the germline V gene (reference sequence). Trimming pared 0 bases from V and 2 bases from J, leaving 11 bases between. This CDR3 is built from 15 residues. CDR3 loop: CAWSVGDRAYNEQFF. CDR3 in DNA: TGTGCCTGGAGTGTAGGGGACCGCGCCTACAATGAGCAGTTCTTC.

This clonotype came up many times. The CDR3 sequence: CATSDFGTEAFF. The CDR3 DNA sequence: TGTGCCACCAGTGATTTCGGAACTGAAGCTTTCTTT. The chain is built from TRBV24-1 and TRBJ1-1; D is unresolved. Germline CDR1 KGHDR, CDR2 SFDVKD. This CDR3 region has 12 residues. Trimming left V 1 base short and J 5 bases short, with 4 bases between.

This clonotype was seen at least ten times. This chain connects TRBV12-3 or TRBV12-4 to TRBJ2-7, with 7 bases aligning to TRBD2. The ends lost 2 bases at V and 3 bases at J; junction bases unmatched: 4. This CDR3 has 14 residues. The CDR3 loop reads CASSLILADYEQYF. The CDR3 nucleotides read TGTGCCAGCAGTTTAATTCTAGCGGACTACGAGCAGTACTTC.

This chain joins TRBV9 and TRBJ1-6; weak D call: TRBD1 (5 bases). V lost 4 bases and J lost 8, with 19 bases in between. The germline CDR1 and CDR2 sequences are SGDLS and YYNGEE. This CDR3 region has 16 residues. CDR3 protein: CASSPFMGPGYSPLHF. CDR3 DNA: TGTGCCAGCAGCCCCTTTATGGGGCCAGGGTATTCACCCCTCCACTTT.

The chain employs TRBV5-1 and TRBJ1-4; D call uncertain. V lost 4 bases and J 3 bases, leaving 7 bases between the germline ends. Germline V gene data show CDR1 as SGHRS and CDR2 as YFSETQ. The CDR3 has 13 amino acids. The CDR3 loop reads CASSRASNEKLFF. Here the CDR3 DNA reads TGCGCCAGCAGCCGTGCGTCTAATGAAAAACTGTTTTTT.

This clonotype was counted between two and nine times. V and J are TRBV9 and TRBJ1-3, with TRBD1 matching 8 bases. The V gene end was trimmed by 0 bases and the J gene end by 0 bases; junction bases not matched to a gene: 8. CDR1 is SGDLS and CDR2 is YYNGEE in the germline V gene. The length of the CDR3 is 18 residues. Here the CDR3 reads CASSVGAGGLISGNTIYF. The CDR3 nucleotides read TGTGCCAGCAGCGTAGGTGCAGGGGGCCTTATCTCTGGAAACACCATATATTTT.

There are many counts of this clonotype. V is TRBV12-3 or TRBV12-4 and J is TRBJ1-5; D is undetermined. V lost 6 bases and J 9 bases, leaving 12 bases between the germline ends. The length of the CDR3 is 12 residues. The CDR3 loop is CASRRGDLPQHF. CDR3 nucleotide sequence: TGTGCCAGCAGGAGAGGAGATTTGCCCCAGCATTTT.

Regarding this clonotype: Only one base separates this from a far larger clonotype, so it likely reflects a read error. Since the CDR3 does not end with the conserved phenylalanine or tryptophan, this likely comes from a read error. The rearrangement joins TRBV6-4 to TRBJ2-7; D remains ambiguous. The CDR3 length is 14 residues. V lost 6 bases and J lost 3, with 15 bases in between. Germline lookup yields CDR1 MRHNA and CDR2 SNTAGT. Here the CDR3 reads CASSKSRSSYEQYS. CDR3 nucleotides: TGTGCCAGCAGCAAATCCCGATCGAGCTACGAGCAGTACTCC.

Points on this clonotype: This sequence may be a read error, since a much larger clone differs from it by one base. This chain joins TRBV11-2 and TRBJ2-2; D possibly corresponds to TRBD2 (5 bases). CDR3 size: 15 residues. Germline CDR1 reads SGHAT; CDR2 reads FQNNGV. The CDR3 loop is CASGLVAGNTGELFF. CDR3 sequence (DNA): TGTGCCAGCGGCTTAGTTGCGGGGAACACCGGGGAGCTGTTTTTT.

V usage is TRBV5-4 and J usage is TRBJ1-1; perhaps TRBD1 as D (6 bases). Germline V gives CDR1 SGHNT, CDR2 YYREEE (reference sequence). Trimming cost V 4 bases and J 5 bases, with 21 bases left between them. The CDR3 consists of 16 residues. The CDR3 sequence is CASSTQQRGQRTEAFF. CDR3 DNA: TGTGCCAGCAGCACCCAACAACGGGGGCAGCGGACTGAAGCTTTCTTT.

The gene calls are TRBV6-1 and TRBJ1-2, with 8 bases aligning to TRBD1. CDR3 length: 15 amino acids. With 1 base clipped from V and 7 bases from J, the junction kept 8 bases outside the gene matches. Germline V gene sequence: CDR1 MNHNS, CDR2 SASEGT. The CDR3 loop reads CASSEEETGVGGYTF. The CDR3 bases are TGTGCCAGCAGTGAAGAAGAGACAGGGGTCGGTGGCTACACCTTC.

This clonotype was recorded a few times. This sequence joins TRBV20-1 and TRBJ2-7; D perhaps matches TRBD1 (6 bases). Between the trimmed V and J ends, which lost 7 bases and 0 bases, there was a span of 10 bases. The CDR3 has 12 amino acids. Germline V lookup: CDR1 DFQATT, CDR2 SNEGSKA (reference sequence). In nucleotides, the CDR3 is TGCAGTGGGCTACAGGGCTCCTACGAGCAGTACTTC. It codes for CSGLQGSYEQYF.

This chain joins TRBV6-2 or TRBV6-3 and TRBJ2-1; 7 nucleotides line up with TRBD2. V lost 0 bases and J lost 4; bases outside the gene matches: 3. The length of the CDR3 is 15 residues. Germline values: CDR1 MNHEY, CDR2 SVGEGT. The DNA of the CDR3 is TGTGCCAGCAGTTACTCGGCGGGGGTGTACAATGAGCAGTTCTTC. Amino acid sequence: CASSYSAGVYNEQFF.

The rearrangement uses TRBV12-3 or TRBV12-4 and TRBJ2-3; 9 bases are shared with TRBD2. The CDR3 length is 15 residues. V was clipped by 7 bases and J by 0 bases; unmatched bases: 5. For the CDR3, the DNA is TGTGCCAGCACTAGCGGGGACAGCAGCACAGATACGCAGTATTTT. This translates into CASTSGDSSTDTQYF.